The T cell receptor beta chain under discussion was sequenced for a study of identical twins. The sample holds many counts of this clonotype. What it recognizes is unknown. Study results and caveats: Twins' excess sharing was less marked for out-of-frame beta sequences. Among out-of-frame alpha sequences shared by twins, low generation probability occurred in excess.

TCRdb itself ran the 5' RACE reads through MiXCR, one entry per CDR3 protein. The data hold nearly 900,000 distinct CDR3 sequences, with approximately 13% observed a single time. These same records also appear under a second study, on yellow fever vaccine responses in identical twins.

The specimen sequenced was PBMCs. The source of this sequence is a woman under 30 in good health.

The CDR3 DNA sequence: TGCAGCGCAATGCCCGGGACGTCGAATTACGAGCAGTACTTC. This sequence encodes CSAMPGTSNYEQYF. The chain employs TRBV29-1 and TRBJ2-7, with D perhaps being TRBD1 or TRBD2 (5 bases each). Germline-derived CDR1 and CDR2 are SQVTM and ANQGSEA. The germline V and J ends were trimmed by 7 bases and 4 bases, with 20 bases remaining between them. CDR3 length equals 14 residues.